This T cell receptor beta chain appears in the sequencing data of a study of blood T cell repertoires in COVID-19. CDR1 LGHDT and CDR2 YNNKEL come from the germline V gene (reference sequence). V lost 2 bases, J lost 6 bases, and 8 bases lay in between. This CDR3 is built from 12 residues. The repertoire was sequenced with immunoSEQ multiplex PCR; TCRdb's copy has only in-frame clones and lacks some. The sample carries around 180,000 clones, about 84% recorded once. Enrolled through a virtual design, the participants were between about 18 and 100 years of age and came from 24 US areas. Two negative PCRs, clearance, or symptom resolution were required of recovered Cohort 3 donors.

The source of this sequence is a woman aged 25 to 45 who had recovered from COVID-19. The V call is TRBV3-1 (or the pseudogene TRBV3-2), the J call TRBJ2-7; TRBD1 is a possible D gene (5 bases). Input material: PBMCs or T cells enriched from blood (not recorded which). The CDR3 loop is CASSQQGFEQYF. The CDR3 bases are TGTGCCAGCAGCCAACAGGGATTCGAGCAGTACTTC.